The clone carrying this T cell receptor (beta chain) has at least ten counts. The antigen remains unidentified. The data were obtained in a study of breast tumors, draining lymph nodes, adjacent tissues. Study-wide results and caveats: Compared with basal-like, luminal-like tumors shared significantly more repertoire with nontumor tissue. Compared with lymph nodes, tumors were less diverse; compared with nontumor tissue, more. The lymph node origin of tumor T cells was framed as consistent with a hypothesis, not demonstrated.

MiXCR was run by TCRdb on the multiplex PCR reads, yielding one entry per CDR3 protein. Of over 200,000 distinct CDR3 sequences in the sample, less than 45% were seen once. Germline trimming cut 6 bases from V and 5 bases from J; bases unmatched to any gene: 7. The CDR3 has 15 amino acids. Germline V gives CDR1 MNHNS, CDR2 SASEGT. The lymph nodes were axillary draining lymph nodes from breast cancer patients. The rearrangement joins TRBV6-1 to TRBJ1-2; 12 bases align to TRBD1. Sequencing input: axillary lymph node tissue. This sequence was found in a female donor with breast cancer. Some clones in this sample may be carry-over from other donors' samples. The CDR3 loop is CASRAQGQGAYGYTF. The CDR3 region has the DNA TGTGCCAGCAGGGCCCAGGGACAGGGGGCTTATGGCTACACCTTC.